Shown below are 13 T cell receptor beta chains from a single sample sequenced in a study of CD8 T cells in Susac syndrome. RNA in amounts of about 0.5 to 1 ug was reverse transcribed with random hexamers. One entry per CDR3 protein results from TCRdb running MiXCR on the immunoSEQ multiplex PCR reads. The sample lists some 450,000 distinct CDR3 sequences, 75% to 90% occurring once. The sequencing input was CD8+ T cells from PBMCs. The source of these receptors is a human donor with multiple sclerosis.

The rearrangement uses TRBV3-1 and TRBJ2-1, with D possibly called TRBD1 or TRBD2 (6 bases each). CDR3 size: 15 residues. V lost 6 bases and J lost 2, with 14 bases in between. The germline V gene encodes CDR1 LGHDT and CDR2 YNNKEL (reference sequence). The CDR3 region is CASRSGGPTYNEQFF. CDR3 coding DNA: TGTGCCAGCAGGAGTGGGGGGCCCACCTACAATGAGCAGTTCTTC.

The rearrangement links TRBV4-1 to TRBJ1-5; TRBD1 matches at 10 bases. Germline-derived CDR1 and CDR2 are MGHRA and YSYEKL. Trimming cost V 3 bases and J 4 bases; bases outside gene matches: 3. This CDR3 region has 15 residues. DNA for the CDR3: TGCGCCAGCAGCCAGCCGGGACAGGGGAATCAGCCCCAGCATTTT. Protein sequence: CASSQPGQGNQPQHF.

The chain links TRBV28 to TRBJ2-7; D unresolved. This CDR3 spans 16 amino acids. V lost 2 bases to trimming and J lost 2 bases, with 16 bases between them. Germline V gene data show CDR1 as MDHEN and CDR2 as SYDVKM. DNA for the CDR3: TGTGCCAGCAGTTTAAGGTCGGGCCCCACCACCTACGAGCAGTACTTC. It codes for CASSLRSGPTTYEQYF.

The rearrangement links TRBV6-1 to TRBJ2-1; TRBD2 matches 9 bases. CDR3 length equals 15 residues. V was pared by 5 bases and J by 2 bases, with 4 bases of the junction left unmatched. CDR1 and CDR2 (germline): MNHNS, SASEGT. In DNA form, the CDR3 reads TGTGCCAGCAGTACCCTAGCGGGGACCTACAATGAGCAGTTCTTC. The encoded protein is CASSTLAGTYNEQFF.

The chain has TRBV2 and TRBJ2-5; 8 nucleotides agree with TRBD1. Germline assignment: CDR1 SNHLY and CDR2 FYNNEI. V lost 5 bases to trimming and J lost 0 bases; unmatched junction nucleotides: 5. This CDR3 region has 15 residues. In DNA, the CDR3 is TGTGCCAGCAGTACGGACAGGGAGTACCAAGAGACCCAGTACTTC. It is translated as CASSTDREYQETQYF.

This clonotype was found a few times. The V call is TRBV5-4, the J call TRBJ2-1; D remains ambiguous. Germline V lookup: CDR1 SGHNT, CDR2 YYREEE (reference sequence). V was pared by 4 bases and J by 5 bases, with 16 bases between. The CDR3 contains 15 residues. The CDR3 protein is CASSHPAQSDNEQFF. The CDR3 nucleotides are TGTGCCAGCAGCCATCCGGCACAATCTGACAATGAGCAGTTCTTC.

This sequence joins TRBV28 and TRBJ2-1, with D unresolved. CDR1 is MDHEN and CDR2 is SYDVKM in the germline V gene. The V end lost 8 bases, the J end lost 8 bases, and 10 bases lay between the germline ends. The CDR3 contains 11 residues. For the CDR3, the DNA is TGTGCCAGCTTAACCAGCGATGAGCAGTTCTTC. It codes for CASLTSDEQFF.

The chain carries TRBV4-2 and TRBJ1-2; D is unresolved. Trimming shortened V by 1 base and J by 4 bases, and 10 bases separated the two germline ends. This CDR3 spans 14 amino acids. CDR1 LGHNA and CDR2 YNFKEQ come from the germline V gene. The CDR3 DNA reads as TGTGCCAGCAGCCAAGGCGGACCGTTCTATGGCTACACCTTC. It is translated as CASSQGGPFYGYTF.

This sequence joins TRBV4-1 and TRBJ2-1, with D unclear. Trimming took off 6 bases at V and 5 bases at J, with 14 bases between the two ends. The CDR3 is made up of 14 amino acids. Germline V gene lookup returns CDR1 MGHRA and CDR2 YSYEKL. CDR3 protein: CASSQPGSHNEQFF. Here the CDR3 DNA reads TGCGCCAGCAGTCAGCCCGGGTCCCACAATGAGCAGTTCTTC.

This chain uses TRBV28 with TRBJ2-7; 16 bases match TRBD2. CDR1 is MDHEN, CDR2 SYDVKM, per germline. This CDR3 comprises 15 residues. The V gene end was trimmed by 10 bases and the J gene end by 5 bases; junction bases not matched to a gene: 8. CDR3 DNA: TGTGCCATCGGGACTAGCGGGAGGGCCCTCGACGAGCAGTACTTC. It codes for CAIGTSGRALDEQYF. The full variable domain, in which reference TRBV28 and TRBJ2-7 provide the parts outside the CDR3, is DVKVTQSSRYLVKRTGEKVFLECVQDMDHENMFWYRQDPGLGLRLIYFSYDVKMKEKGDIPEGYSVSREKKERFSLILESASTNQTSMYLCAIGTSGRALDEQYFGPGTRLTVT.

The chain uses TRBV6-2 or TRBV6-3 and TRBJ2-7; possible D gene TRBD1, 7 bases. Germline lookup yields CDR1 MNHEY and CDR2 SVGEGT. CDR3 length equals 14 residues. Between the trimmed V and J ends, which lost 4 bases and 1 base, there was a span of 11 bases. The CDR3 region is CASSWQGGSYEQYF. DNA for the CDR3: TGTGCCAGCAGTTGGCAGGGGGGTTCCTACGAGCAGTACTTC.

The chain combines TRBV29-1 with TRBJ2-2; TRBD1 aligns across 7 bases. Germline V gives CDR1 SQVTM, CDR2 ANQGSEA. CDR3 length: 13 amino acids. The V segment lost 2 bases and the J segment 6 bases; nucleotides outside the gene matches: 3. The CDR3 sequence is CSVENRGSGELFF. The CDR3, as DNA: TGCAGCGTTGAAAACAGGGGATCCGGGGAGCTGTTTTTT.

The V gene is TRBV12-3 or TRBV12-4, the J gene TRBJ1-5, with D hard to call. This CDR3 region has 14 residues. The V and J ends lost 1 base and 7 bases respectively, with 11 bases between them. The CDR3 sequence is CASSLGQVTQPQHF. The DNA of the CDR3 is TGTGCCAGCAGTTTAGGGCAAGTGACACAGCCCCAGCATTTT.